The sequence of this T cell receptor (beta chain) was determined in a study of cytomegalovirus exposure and HLA in healthy donors. Primers included in the PCR were 60 Vbeta and 13 Jbeta primers. TCRdb's copy holds only in-frame clones and misses some; the assay was immunoSEQ multiplex PCR. This sample has 150,000 to 200,000 clones, with approximately 85% found just once. Regarding the study as a whole: The authors listed 180 or so TCR beta chains as cytomegalovirus-associated. Presence/absence analyses assumed roughly uniform sequencing depth across donors.

Germline CDR1 is MGHDK and CDR2 is SYGVNS. The V and J ends lost 2 bases and 6 bases, in that order; junction bases with no gene match: 4. The length of the CDR3 is 15 residues. In the case of this clone: Its antigen is not identified.

V gene TRBV25-1 combines with J gene TRBJ2-2; 9 bases are a match to TRBD1. This clonotype originated in a man between 18 and 29 years old in good health and CMV-seropositive. The sample taken for sequencing was PBMCs. The CDR3 here is CASSEGDRESGELFF. For the CDR3, the DNA is TGTGCCAGCAGTGAAGGGGACAGGGAATCCGGGGAGCTGTTTTTT.